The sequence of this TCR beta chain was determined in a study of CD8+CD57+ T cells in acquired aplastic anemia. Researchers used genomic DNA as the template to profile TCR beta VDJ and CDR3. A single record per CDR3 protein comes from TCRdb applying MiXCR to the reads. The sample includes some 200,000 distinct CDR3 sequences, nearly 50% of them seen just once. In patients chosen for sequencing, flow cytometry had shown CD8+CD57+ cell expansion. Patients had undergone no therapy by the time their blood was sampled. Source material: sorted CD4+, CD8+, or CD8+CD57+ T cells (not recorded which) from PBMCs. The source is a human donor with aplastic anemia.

The CDR3 DNA reads TGTGCCAGCAGCTTAGAGTGGGGGCAGACCCAGTACTTC. Protein: CASSLEWGQTQYF. The gene calls are TRBV7-2 and TRBJ2-5, with a weak D call TRBD1 (6 bases). This CDR3 contains 13 residues. V lost 1 base to trimming and J lost 6 bases, with 9 bases between them. Germline values: CDR1 SGHTA, CDR2 FQGNSA.